This T cell receptor (beta chain) emerged from a study of blood T cell repertoires in COVID-19. Study-wide context: The United States, Italy and Spain provided the acute and convalescent COVID-19 samples. T cells, B-cell-depleted T cells, or PBMCs supplied cDNA or gDNA.

Study processing details: Amplification of reference gene primers was used by the study to estimate nucleated cell counts. Repertoires were generated with immunoSEQ multiplex PCR, while TCRdb's copy carries only in-frame clones and drops some. That table gives V, J and clone size, and the DNA gave D and trimming. Among about 250,000 clones listed, approximately 82% were seen once. This clone was observed once. What was sequenced was peripheral blood. The source is an elderly man with acute or convalescent COVID-19.

The CDR3 here is CASSFQGNAGDTQYF. In DNA form, the CDR3 reads TGTGCCAGCAGCTTTCAGGGCAATGCTGGAGATACGCAGTATTTT. The chain joins TRBV11-1 to TRBJ2-3; D perhaps matches TRBD1 (5 bases). Deletions cut 3 bases from V and 5 bases from J, with 15 bases between. The CDR3 is 15 amino acids. CDR1 and CDR2 (germline): SGHAT, FQDESV (reference sequence).